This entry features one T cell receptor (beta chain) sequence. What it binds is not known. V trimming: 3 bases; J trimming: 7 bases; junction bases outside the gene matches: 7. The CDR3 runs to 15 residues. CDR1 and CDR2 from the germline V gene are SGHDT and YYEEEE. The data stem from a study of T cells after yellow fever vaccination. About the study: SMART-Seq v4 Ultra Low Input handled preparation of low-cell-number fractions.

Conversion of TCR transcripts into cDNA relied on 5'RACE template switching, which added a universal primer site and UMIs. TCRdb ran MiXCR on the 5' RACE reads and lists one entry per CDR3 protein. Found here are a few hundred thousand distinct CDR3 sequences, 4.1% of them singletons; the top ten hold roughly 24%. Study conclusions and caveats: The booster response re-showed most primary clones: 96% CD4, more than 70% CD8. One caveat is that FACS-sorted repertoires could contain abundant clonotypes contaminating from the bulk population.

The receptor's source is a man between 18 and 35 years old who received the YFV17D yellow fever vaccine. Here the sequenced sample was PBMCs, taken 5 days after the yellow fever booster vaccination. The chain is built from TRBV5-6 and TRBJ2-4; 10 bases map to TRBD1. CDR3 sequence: CASSSEVDRGNIQYF. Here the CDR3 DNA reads TGTGCCAGCAGCTCAGAAGTGGACAGGGGGAACATTCAGTACTTC. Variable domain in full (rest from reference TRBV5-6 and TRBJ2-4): DAGVTQSPTHLIKTRGQQVTLRCSPKSGHDTVSWYQQALGQGPQFIFQYYEEEERQRGNFPDRFSGHQFPNYSSELNVNALLLGDSALYLCASSSEVDRGNIQYFGAGTRLSVL.